This T cell receptor (beta chain) was captured in a study of response to subunit inactivated influenza vaccine. General observations from the study: Every seasonal influenza vaccination brings in few new T cells, the authors suggested.

TCRdb passed the RT-PCR reads through MiXCR, listing each CDR3 protein once. The table lists 860,000 or so distinct CDR3 sequences, roughly 20% of them singletons, with 10% in the top ten. Germline V gives CDR1 SGHAT, CDR2 FQDESV (reference sequence). V was clipped by 5 bases and J by 1 base; unmatched bases: 13. The CDR3 loop spans 18 amino acids. A note on this clonotype: Its antigen is not known.

The TCR sequence derives from a middle-aged man who received an inactivated influenza vaccine. Sequencing used PBMCs from blood, obtained roughly 5 days after vaccination. The chain links TRBV11-1 to TRBJ2-3; 9 bases match TRBD2. The CDR3 DNA reads TGTGCCAGCAGCCGGTTTTTGCTAGCGGGGCCCCGCACAGATACGCAGTATTTT. This encodes CASSRFLLAGPRTDTQYF.